This T cell receptor (beta chain) was recorded in a study of blood T cell repertoires in COVID-19. Repertoires were generated with immunoSEQ multiplex PCR, while TCRdb's copy carries only in-frame clones and drops some. Of approximately 100,000 clones in the sample, roughly 89% were seen once. The germline V gene encodes CDR1 ENHRY and CDR2 SYGVKD. Trimming took 0 bases from V and 6 from J; bases not matched to a gene: 7. The CDR3 extends over 17 amino acids. The TCR sequence derives from a woman older than 75 in a cohort sampled during active COVID-19. Sequencing was done on a sample of peripheral blood. V is TRBV10-3 and J is TRBJ2-3; 12 bases line up with TRBD2. This CDR3 is CAISESGLAGGLDTQYF. CDR3 bases: TGTGCCATCAGTGAGTCGGGCCTAGCGGGAGGGTTGGATACGCAGTATTTT.